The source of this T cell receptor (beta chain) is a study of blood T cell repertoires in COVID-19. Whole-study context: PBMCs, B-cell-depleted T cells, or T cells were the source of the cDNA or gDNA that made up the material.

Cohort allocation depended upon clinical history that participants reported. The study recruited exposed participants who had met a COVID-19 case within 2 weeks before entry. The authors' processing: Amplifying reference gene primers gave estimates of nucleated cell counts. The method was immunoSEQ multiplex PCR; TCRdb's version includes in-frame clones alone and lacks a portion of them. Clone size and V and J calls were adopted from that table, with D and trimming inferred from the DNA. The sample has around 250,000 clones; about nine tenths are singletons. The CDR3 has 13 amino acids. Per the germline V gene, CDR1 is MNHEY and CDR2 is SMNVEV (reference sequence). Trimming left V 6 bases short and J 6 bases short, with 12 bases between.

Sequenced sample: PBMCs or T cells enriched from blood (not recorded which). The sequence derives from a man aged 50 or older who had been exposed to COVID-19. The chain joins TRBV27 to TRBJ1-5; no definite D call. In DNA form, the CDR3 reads TGTGCCAGCAGAGACGGAACGGGTCAGCCCCAGCATTTT. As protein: CASRDGTGQPQHF.